This T cell receptor beta chain was identified in a study of T cell responses to AZD1222 COVID-19 vaccine. Study summary: Both about-4-week and about-12-week second-dose recipients were combined.

Note on this clone: The antigen is not known.

Findings and caveats of the study: Most donors were white British and more were female, and clonal diversity was possibly underestimated.

The V end was cut by 5 bases, the J end by 4 bases, with 17 bases between. This CDR3 is built from 15 residues. In germline, CDR1 is SEHNR, CDR2 FQNEAQ (reference sequence). Repertoires were generated with immunoSEQ multiplex PCR, while TCRdb's copy carries only in-frame clones and drops some. The sample has around 160,000 clones, more than 75% seen once. The receptor was derived from an adult in good health. The sample here was peripheral blood, taken on day 0 of AZD1222 vaccination. V is TRBV7-9 and J is TRBJ1-1; tentative D call: TRBD1 (6 bases). The DNA for the CDR3 is TGTGCCAGCAGCGATATACAGGGAACGGGCACTGAAGCTTTCTTT. It codes for CASSDIQGTGTEAFF.